Below, 18 T cell receptor beta chains from the same sample are listed, as sequenced in a study of cytomegalovirus exposure and HLA in healthy donors. It was with 60 Vbeta and 13 Jbeta primers that the PCR ran. Profiled with immunoSEQ multiplex PCR; TCRdb holds only in-frame clones, not every one. The table includes around 150,000 clones, 75% to 85% detected once. Source material: PBMCs. The origin of the receptors is a man over 45 in good health and CMV-seronegative.

The chain employs TRBV4-1 and TRBJ1-4, with D uncertain. Germline CDR1 is MGHRA and CDR2 is YSYEKL. The CDR3 covers 12 residues. V gave up 1 base and J gave up 7 bases, with 4 bases separating them. CDR3 in amino acids: CASSQVGEKLFF. CDR3 DNA sequence: TGCGCCAGCAGCCAAGTCGGTGAAAAACTGTTTTTT.

V gene TRBV30 combines with J gene TRBJ2-7, with D possibly TRBD1 on 6 matching bases. CDR3 length: 12 residues. With 5 bases removed from V and 3 bases from J, the gap between germline ends came to 11 bases. From germline, CDR1 is GTSNPN and CDR2 SVGIG (reference sequence). CDR3 region: CAWGGSGYEQYF. Here the CDR3 DNA reads TGTGCCTGGGGGGGCAGCGGCTACGAGCAGTACTTC. Looking up the rest from reference TRBV30 and TRBJ2-7 gives the full variable domain: SQTIHQWPATLVQPVGSPLSLECTVEGTSNPNLYWYRQAAGRGLQLLFYSVGIGQISSEVPQNLSASRPQDRQFILSSKKLLLSDSGFYLCAWGGSGYEQYFGPGTRLTVT.

Only one count was recorded for this clone. The chain recombines TRBV29-1 with TRBJ2-5; D perhaps matches TRBD2 (7 bases). Germline-derived CDR1 and CDR2 are SQVTM and ANQGSEA. The ends were cut back, 8 bases at V and 4 bases at J, with 14 bases in the middle. The CDR3 runs 12 residues. The CDR3 reads CSTGGGSETQYF. DNA for the CDR3: TGCAGCACGGGCGGGGGCTCAGAGACCCAGTACTTC.

This clone showed up just a few times. The CDR3 region has the DNA TGTGCCAGCAGTATCTTACAGGGTACCTCTGGAAACACCATATATTTT. The encoded protein is CASSILQGTSGNTIYF. The chain recombines TRBV6-6 with TRBJ1-3; TRBD1 is a possible D gene (6 bases). Germline CDR1 is MNHNY and CDR2 is SVGAGI (reference sequence). The CDR3 is 16 amino acids. Trimming took off 5 bases at V and 0 bases at J, with 14 bases between the two ends.

V gene TRBV19 combines with J gene TRBJ2-6; D is undetermined. There are 17 residues in the CDR3. V lost 3 bases and J lost 0, with 12 bases in between. Germline V CDR1 and CDR2: LNHDA, SQIVND (reference sequence). The CDR3 sequence is CASSITNPRSGANVLTF. DNA of the CDR3: TGTGCCAGTAGTATCACAAACCCACGCTCTGGGGCCAACGTCCTGACTTTC.

The J gene is TRBJ2-2, the V gene TRBV5-4, with 9 bases that match TRBD1. This CDR3 contains 16 residues. V lost 2 bases to trimming and J lost 6 bases; unmatched junction nucleotides: 8. In germline, CDR1 is SGHNT, CDR2 YYREEE (reference sequence). This CDR3 reads CASSLPGQGIPGELFF. The DNA for the CDR3 is TGTGCCAGCAGCTTACCGGGACAGGGTATCCCCGGGGAGCTGTTTTTT. Full variable domain (rest looked up from reference TRBV5-4 and TRBJ2-2): ETGVTQSPTHLIKTRGQQVTLRCSSQSGHNTVSWYQQALGQGPQFIFQYYREEENGRGNFPPRFSGLQFPNYSSELNVNALELDDSALYLCASSLPGQGIPGELFFGEGSRLTVL.

V gene TRBV28 combines with J gene TRBJ1-4, with D uncertain. CDR1 is MDHEN and CDR2 is SYDVKM in the germline V gene. This CDR3 is built from 13 residues. The V end lost 5 bases, the J end lost 6 bases, and 10 bases lay between the germline ends. CDR3 residues: CASSTGVHEKLFF. In DNA, the CDR3 is TGTGCCAGCAGTACCGGAGTCCATGAAAAACTGTTTTTT.

This clone was detected once. The chain links TRBV28 to TRBJ2-7, with D perhaps matching TRBD1 (5 bases). Germline lookup yields CDR1 MDHEN and CDR2 SYDVKM. Deletions cut 2 bases from V and 2 bases from J, with 13 bases between. CDR3 length: 15 amino acids. Here the CDR3 DNA reads TGTGCCAGCAGTTTAAGCACAGGTGGGGCCTACGAGCAGTACTTC. Protein product: CASSLSTGGAYEQYF.

The genes are TRBV5-1 and TRBJ1-6; D possibly corresponds to TRBD1 (5 bases). The V gene lost 2 bases and the J gene lost 12 bases, with 18 bases spanning the gap. CDR3 length equals 15 residues. CDR1 and CDR2 (germline): SGHRS, YFSETQ. The chain's CDR3 is CASSLAGKGHRPLHF. The CDR3 DNA follows: TGCGCCAGCAGCTTAGCAGGGAAGGGGCATCGACCCCTCCACTTT. Using reference TRBV5-1 and TRBJ1-6 for the parts outside the CDR3, the full variable domain is KAGVTQTPRYLIKTRGQQVTLSCSPISGHRSVSWYQQTPGQGLQFLFEYFSETQRNKGNFPGRFSGRQFSNSRSEMNVSTLELGDSALYLCASSLAGKGHRPLHFGNGTRLTVT.

For this clone: The same CDR3 can be traced to other DNA sequences in this sample. V is TRBV5-1 and J is TRBJ2-3; possible D gene TRBD1, 6 bases. From germline, CDR1 is SGHRS and CDR2 YFSETQ. V was pared by 4 bases and J by 0 bases, with 9 bases between. CDR3 size: 14 residues. CDR3 DNA: TGCGCCAGCAGCCAGGGACAAAGCACAGATACGCAGTATTTT. It encodes CASSQGQSTDTQYF.

The chain recombines TRBV12-5 with TRBJ2-3, with D unclear. Trimming shortened V by 0 bases and J by 2 bases, and 9 bases separated the two germline ends. Germline V gene sequence: CDR1 LGHNT, CDR2 FRNRAP. CDR3 length: 15 amino acids. CDR3: CASGLVLINTDTQYF. The CDR3 nucleotides are TGTGCTAGTGGTTTGGTACTAATTAACACAGATACGCAGTATTTT.

This clone was recorded only once. CDR3 sequence: CASSLVSGPIPYEQYF. The CDR3 nucleotides read TGTGCCAGCAGCTTGGTCTCAGGCCCTATACCCTACGAGCAGTACTTC. This chain uses TRBV5-6 with TRBJ2-7, with unresolved D. Germline V CDR1 and CDR2: SGHDT, YYEEEE. The CDR3 length is 16 residues. Trimming pared 0 bases from V and 2 bases from J, leaving 15 bases between.

As to this clone: The junction departs from germline at one end; a sequencing error may be responsible. The chain carries TRBV19 and TRBJ1-2; TRBD1 agrees at 9 bases. The CDR3 is 16 residues long. Germline CDR1 LNHDA, CDR2 SQIVND (reference sequence). Here the CDR3 DNA reads TGTGCCAGTACTATACTAGGGACAGGGAATAACTATGGCTACACCTTC. Its translation is CASTILGTGNNYGYTF.

The rearrangement joins TRBV18 to TRBJ1-1; D might be TRBD1 (6 bases). The CDR3 contains 14 residues. Germline V lookup: CDR1 KGHSH, CDR2 LQKENI. V lost 7 bases to trimming and J lost 2 bases, with 14 bases between them. The CDR3 region has the DNA TGTGCCAGCTATAAGGGGGTTTTAAACACTGAAGCTTTCTTT. This sequence encodes CASYKGVLNTEAFF.

The chain combines TRBV7-2 with TRBJ2-5; 8 positions match TRBD2. Per germline, CDR1 SGHTA and CDR2 FQGNSA. The CDR3 spans 15 residues. J lost 3 bases, V lost 2 bases, and 5 bases had no gene match. DNA of the CDR3: TGTGCCAGCAGCTTAACGGGGGGGCCGGAAGAGACCCAGTACTTC. Protein sequence: CASSLTGGPEETQYF.

The rearrangement links TRBV4-1 to TRBJ1-5; D not certain. V lost 0 bases and J lost 2, with 8 bases in between. The length of the CDR3 is 15 residues. Germline V gene lookup returns CDR1 MGHRA and CDR2 YSYEKL. The CDR3 loop reads CASSQDTGGNQPQHF. As DNA, the CDR3 is TGCGCCAGCAGCCAAGACACGGGTGGCAATCAGCCCCAGCATTTT.

The chain joins TRBV2 to TRBJ1-6; unclear D gene. The germline CDR1 and CDR2 sequences are SNHLY and FYNNEI. The CDR3 extends over 15 amino acids. V lost 1 base and J lost 7, with 11 bases in between. CDR3 sequence: CASSEVRTGNSPLHF. The CDR3 DNA follows: TGTGCCAGCAGTGAAGTCCGGACGGGGAATTCACCCCTCCACTTT.

The chain links TRBV5-1 to TRBJ1-1, with 8 bases fitting TRBD1. This CDR3 has 16 amino acids. The V gene's germline CDR1 is SGHRS and CDR2 YFSETQ. Trimming at V came to 4 bases and at J to 0 bases, leaving 8 bases not matched to a gene. The CDR3 nucleotides read TGCGCCAGCAGCCCATGGACAGGGACGATGAACACTGAAGCTTTCTTT. Amino acids: CASSPWTGTMNTEAFF. Combining the CDR3 with reference TRBV5-1 and TRBJ1-1 gives the whole variable domain KAGVTQTPRYLIKTRGQQVTLSCSPISGHRSVSWYQQTPGQGLQFLFEYFSETQRNKGNFPGRFSGRQFSNSRSEMNVSTLELGDSALYLCASSPWTGTMNTEAFFGQGTRLTVV.